This is a list of T cell receptor beta chains from one sample in a study of graft-versus-host responses after intestinal transplantation. Sequencing used immunoSEQ multiplex PCR; TCRdb keeps in-frame clones, though not all of them. Among roughly 20,000 clones listed, around nine tenths were seen once. The sequencing here drew on PBMCs, taken about 240 days after intestinal transplant. All receptors derive from a human patient who received an intestinal transplant, so some T cells may come from the graft donor. The CDR3 runs from the conserved cysteine through the conserved F or W. The D gene is left open where the match is weak. The listing skips clone size in some rows; elsewhere it reads once, few, many or a size class.

size,J,D,length,V,DNA,CDR3
once,TRBJ1-1,-,14,TRBV6-5,TGTGCCAGCAGTTTACGGCAGGTGAACACTGAAGCTTTCTTT,CASSLRQVNTEAFF
-,TRBJ2-5,-,16,TRBV19,TGTGCCAGTAGTACCCCGGGCCAGGGCGGTAGAGAGACCCAGTACTTC,CASSTPGQGGRETQYF
once,TRBJ2-2,-,17,TRBV7-9,TGTGCCAGCAGCTTAGCACTCGGGGTAGCTTCCACCGGGGAGCTGTTTTTT,CASSLALGVASTGELFF
-,TRBJ2-3,-,12,TRBV9,TGTGCCAGCAGCGCCACAGGGTCGACGCAGTATTTT,CASSATGSTQYF
few,TRBJ1-1,-,12,TRBV7-9,TGTGCCAGCAGCCGGTGGGACACTGAAGCTTTCTTT,CASSRWDTEAFF
-,TRBJ2-7,TRBD2,12,TRBV19,TGTGCCACTAGCGGGGGGGAGGACGAGCAGTACTTC,CATSGGEDEQYF
once,TRBJ2-7,TRBD2,14,TRBV5-5,TGTGCCAGCAGCTTGCCTAGCGGGGTCGGCGAGCAGTACTTC,CASSLPSGVGEQYF
-,TRBJ2-7,-,17,TRBV7-7,TGTGCCAGCAGCTGTACTCGGCCGGGCCCGAGGCCCTACGAGCAGTACTTC,CASSCTRPGPRPYEQYF
-,TRBJ1-1,-,14,TRBV25-1,TGTGCCAGCAGTGATTTAAAGGGGGTCACTGAAGCTTTCTTT,CASSDLKGVTEAFF
-,TRBJ2-3,-,15,TRBV6-6,TGTGCCAGCAGCCTGGGGGGTAGTGAAACAGATACGCAGTATTTT,CASSLGGSETDTQYF
-,TRBJ2-3,-,12,TRBV5-8,TGTGCCAGCAGCTCTCACACTAAGATGCAGTATTTT,CASSSHTKMQYF
-,TRBJ1-5,-,16,TRBV6-1,TGTGCCAGCAGTGAAGCGGGTTACTATAGCAATCAGCCCCAGCATTTT,CASSEAGYYSNQPQHF
-,TRBJ2-7,TRBD1,13,TRBV5-1,TGCGCCAGCACCTTGACAGGGTTACACGAGCAGTACTTC,CASTLTGLHEQYF
-,TRBJ2-7,TRBD1,14,TRBV7-9,TGTGCCAGCAGCCGGGACAGGGGGACCTACGAGCAGTACTTC,CASSRDRGTYEQYF
-,TRBJ2-1,TRBD2,15,TRBV7-9,TGTGCCAGCAGCTTACCCCCTAGCGGGTTGTATGAGCAGTTCTTC,CASSLPPSGLYEQFF
-,TRBJ1-1,-,15,TRBV19,TGTGCCAGTAGTATTCGGGGACACCTGAACACTGAAGCTTTCTTT,CASSIRGHLNTEAFF
-,TRBJ1-1,-,16,TRBV6-1,TGTGCCAGCAGTGAAGCGCTTCGGGGGGCGAACACTGAAGCTTTCTTT,CASSEALRGANTEAFF
-,TRBJ1-1,-,15,TRBV5-5,TGTGCCAGCAGCCCTAATAGGGGGATGAACACTGAAGCTTTCTTT,CASSPNRGMNTEAFF
once,TRBJ2-1,-,12,TRBV30,TGTGCCTGGACGGGGGGCCGGCATGAGCAGTTCTTC,CAWTGGRHEQFF
-,TRBJ2-5,-,16,TRBV7-9,TGTGCCAGCAGCTTAGCAGGCGACCCGCTACAAGAGACCCAGTACTTC,CASSLAGDPLQETQYF
-,TRBJ1-1,TRBD1,14,TRBV28,TGTGCCAGCAGTCCGGGACAGGGATATCCTGAAGCTTTCTTT,CASSPGQGYPEAFF
-,TRBJ1-2,-,14,TRBV6-1,TGTGCCAGCAGTGAGGCCGGTGGAGGCTATGGCTACACCTTC,CASSEAGGGYGYTF
-,TRBJ1-6,-,15,TRBV5-5,TGTGCCAGCAGCTTACCCAGCTCCTATAATTCACCCCTCCACTTT,CASSLPSSYNSPLHF
-,TRBJ2-1,TRBD2,18,TRBV5-1,TGCGCCAGCAGCCGCTCCGGGACTAGCGGGGCCGGATACAATGAGCAGTTCTTC,CASSRSGTSGAGYNEQFF
-,TRBJ1-3,-,13,TRBV7-3,TGTGCCAGCAGCTTAGGTTTTGGAAACACCATATATTTT,CASSLGFGNTIYF
-,TRBJ2-3,TRBD2,15,TRBV7-7,TGTGCCAGCAGCTTAGGACTAGCGGGCACAGATACGCAGTATTTT,CASSLGLAGTDTQYF
once,TRBJ1-2,-,17,TRBV11-2,TGTGCCAGCAGCTTACTTGGGTTGTGGGCGGGGGAATACGGCTACACCTTC,CASSLLGLWAGEYGYTF
-,TRBJ2-4,TRBD2,16,TRBV6-1,TGTGCCAGCAGTGGACTAGCGGGGGGGCCGGAAAACATTCAGTACTTC,CASSGLAGGPENIQYF
-,TRBJ1-1,-,14,TRBV6-6,TGTGCCAGCAGTCCCAACAGGGAGAACACTGAAGCTTTCTTT,CASSPNRENTEAFF
-,TRBJ2-7,-,12,TRBV7-9,TGTGCCAGCAGCTTATTGAGGAACGAGCAGTACTTC,CASSLLRNEQYF
-,TRBJ1-5,-,16,TRBV4-1,TGCGCCAGCAGCCCCGTTGGACAGTCAAAATACCAGCCCCAGCATTTT,CASSPVGQSKYQPQHF
-,TRBJ2-3,-,13,TRBV27,TGTGCCAGCAGTTTAGGGTCCGCAGATACGCAGTATTTT,CASSLGSADTQYF
-,TRBJ2-1,TRBD2,17,TRBV4-2,TGTCCCAGCAGCCAAGATCACCGGGGCGGGGGGGCGGATGAGCAGTTCTTC,CPSSQDHRGGGADEQFF
once,TRBJ1-5,-,14,TRBV6-5,TGTGCCAGCAGTCCGACGCTTTATCGTCAGCCCCAGCATTTT,CASSPTLYRQPQHF
-,TRBJ1-2,-,16,TRBV9,TGTGCCAGCAGCGTAGCTGGAGGAACCCACGGGTATGGCTACACCTTC,CASSVAGGTHGYGYTF
once,TRBJ2-6,-,14,TRBV10-3,TGTGCCATCAAGGGGGATACTGGGGCCAACGTCCTGACTTTC,CAIKGDTGANVLTF
-,TRBJ2-3,-,14,TRBV7-6,TGTGCCAGCAGCTTAGCGCCGGGACACCAGTCTGCGTATTTT,CASSLAPGHQSAYF
-,TRBJ2-7,-,14,TRBV5-1,TGCGCCAGCAGCAATGGACAAGGCTCCTACGAGCAGTACTTC,CASSNGQGSYEQYF
-,TRBJ2-5,TRBD1,14,TRBV2,TGTGCCAGCAGTGGACAGGGAAGTCTAGAGACCCAGTACTTC,CASSGQGSLETQYF
-,TRBJ2-7,-,14,TRBV5-1,TGCGCCAGCAGCCCACAGAATCTACCCAACGAACAGTACTTC,CASSPQNLPNEQYF
-,TRBJ1-1,-,14,TRBV5-4,TGTGCCAGCGGAATGGAGGGCATGAGCCCTGAAGCTTTCTTT,CASGMEGMSPEAFF
-,TRBJ2-3,-,16,TRBV10-3,TGTGCCATCAGTGGGGGTGTAGGGGTTAGCACAGATACGCAGTATTTT,CAISGGVGVSTDTQYF
-,TRBJ1-5,-,14,TRBV7-8,TGTGCCAGCAGCTTAGGGATCGGCAATCAGCCCCAGCATTTT,CASSLGIGNQPQHF
-,TRBJ1-5,-,15,TRBV6-5,TGTGCCAGCAGTCTCTCCGGGGAGGGCAATCAGCCCCAGCATTTT,CASSLSGEGNQPQHF
-,TRBJ2-1,TRBD2,17,TRBV4-1,TGCGCCAGCAGCCAAGGAAGTAGCGGGGGGGCCTACAATGAGCAGTTCTTC,CASSQGSSGGAYNEQFF
-,TRBJ2-5,-,14,TRBV7-7,TGTGCCAGCAGCCCTGGTCTTTACCAAGAGACCCAGTACTTC,CASSPGLYQETQYF
once,TRBJ2-1,-,12,TRBV9,TGTGCCAGCAGGGTACAGGGCAATGAGCAGTTCTTC,CASRVQGNEQFF
-,TRBJ2-3,-,15,TRBV7-9,TGTGCCAGCAGCTTAGTGTCCGGACCCACAGATACGCAGTATTTT,CASSLVSGPTDTQYF
-,TRBJ2-1,TRBD2,11,TRBV20-1,TGCAGTGCAGCCACGCAAAGCGGGGGGTTCTTC,CSAATQSGGFF